This entry lists 14 T cell receptor beta chains sequenced from one sample in a study of cytomegalovirus exposure and HLA in healthy donors. Primers included in the PCR were 60 Vbeta and 13 Jbeta primers. The assay was immunoSEQ multiplex PCR, and TCRdb's table has in-frame clones only and misses some. Here the sample spans about 150,000 clones, over 60% being singletons. The sequenced material came from PBMCs. The source of these receptors is a man aged 40-50 years in good health and CMV-seropositive.

CDR3 residues: CASSPARIRLFF. In DNA form, the CDR3 reads TGTGCCAGCAGCCCCGCTAGAATCCGGCTGTTCTTC. The chain is built from TRBV28 and TRBJ2-1; D remains ambiguous. V lost 6 bases and J 15 bases, leaving 18 bases between the germline ends. In germline, CDR1 is MDHEN, CDR2 SYDVKM. The CDR3 sequence is 12 residues long.

J is TRBJ2-4 and V is TRBV4-1, with a possible D match to TRBD2 (7 bases). The CDR3 sequence is 15 residues long. Germline V CDR1 and CDR2: MGHRA, YSYEKL. Trimming left V 1 base short and J 12 bases short, with 19 bases between. The CDR3 sequence: CASSQVGGRTDSQYF. The CDR3 nucleotides read TGCGCCAGCAGCCAAGTCGGGGGGCGGACGGACAGTCAGTACTTC.

This clone was picked up a small number of times. The V gene is TRBV30, the J gene TRBJ2-4; D may be TRBD1 (6 bases). With 7 bases removed from V and 0 bases from J, the gap between germline ends came to 16 bases. The germline gives CDR1 GTSNPN, CDR2 SVGIG (reference sequence). The CDR3 is 15 residues long. The CDR3 here is CAFEAPTGAKNIQYF. The CDR3 DNA follows: TGTGCCTTCGAAGCTCCGACAGGAGCCAAAAACATTCAGTACTTC.

Of note for this clone: A read error may account for a junction end that differs from germline. The chain is built from TRBV7-9 and TRBJ1-5, with TRBD1 as a possible D gene (6 bases). Germline V gene lookup returns CDR1 SEHNR and CDR2 FQNEAQ (reference sequence). The CDR3 sequence is 16 residues long. CDR3 residues: CSSSPPLPRGDQPQHF. As DNA, the CDR3 is TGTTCCAGCAGCCCCCCTCTCCCCAGGGGCGATCAGCCCCAGCATTTT. Full variable domain (remainder filled in from reference TRBV7-9 and TRBJ1-5): DTGVSQNPRHKITKRGQNVTFRCDPISEHNRLYWYRQTLGQGPEFLTYFQNEAQLEKSRLLSDRFSAERPKGSFSTLEIQRTEQGDSAMYLCSSSPPLPRGDQPQHFGDGTRLSIL.

The V call is TRBV4-1, the J call TRBJ2-7; 11 positions match TRBD2. CDR1 is MGHRA and CDR2 is YSYEKL in the germline V gene. The V segment lost 0 bases and the J segment 0 bases; nucleotides outside the gene matches: 4. The CDR3 is 17 residues long. The CDR3 is CASSQEGTSGLSYEQYF. DNA of the CDR3: TGCGCCAGCAGCCAAGAGGGGACTAGCGGACTCTCCTACGAGCAGTACTTC.

J is TRBJ2-2 and V is TRBV28, with D possibly being TRBD2 (6 bases). The CDR3 spans 16 residues. Germline V gene sequence: CDR1 MDHEN, CDR2 SYDVKM. Trimming cost V 5 bases and J 0 bases, with 13 bases left between them. CDR3 in DNA: TGTGCCAGCAGTCGCTCGGGGGACCCGAACACCGGGGAGCTGTTTTTT. It translates to CASSRSGDPNTGELFF.

Details on this clone: A much larger clone differs by one base, so this may be a read error. The chain is built from TRBV10-3 and TRBJ2-7; 12 positions agree with TRBD2. The CDR3 totals 14 residues. V shed 10 bases and J 3 bases; nucleotides not matched to a gene: 7. Germline lookup yields CDR1 ENHRY and CDR2 SYGVKD. The CDR3 sequence: CASSPTSGSYEQYF. DNA for the CDR3: TGTGCCAGCAGCCCGACTAGCGGGAGCTACGAGCAGTACTTC.

In DNA form, the CDR3 reads TGTGCCAGTAGTCCGACTGCTCGAGCTGAAGCTTTCTTT. This encodes CASSPTARAEAFF. The chain combines TRBV19 with TRBJ1-1; D is unresolved. This CDR3 has 13 amino acids. The germline V gene has CDR1 LNHDA and CDR2 SQIVND (reference sequence). V lost 5 bases to trimming and J lost 6 bases, with 13 bases between them.

This chain uses TRBV6-5 with TRBJ1-1; 8 bases are a match to TRBD1. Trimming cost V 6 bases and J 5 bases; bases outside gene matches: 11. The germline CDR1 and CDR2 sequences are MNHEY and SVGAGI. The CDR3 has 15 amino acids. CDR3 bases: TGTGCCAGCAGATCGACCGGGACAGGCGGGACTGAAGCTTTCTTT. Encoded protein: CASRSTGTGGTEAFF.

The chain employs TRBV5-4 and TRBJ1-4; TRBD1 is a possible D gene (5 bases). This CDR3 comprises 14 residues. In germline, CDR1 is SGHNT, CDR2 YYREEE (reference sequence). V was cut by 3 bases and J by 5 bases, with 11 bases left in between. The CDR3 nucleotides read TGTGCCAGCAGCTGGAGGGACGGAAATGAAAAACTGTTTTTT. Its translation: CASSWRDGNEKLFF.

The chain is built from TRBV5-8 and TRBJ1-2, with a possible D match to TRBD1 (5 bases). CDR3 length equals 15 residues. Germline V gene data show CDR1 as SGHTS and CDR2 as YDEGEE. The V gene lost 4 bases and the J gene lost 8 bases, with 21 bases spanning the gap. CDR3 residues: CASSPKGWGVGGYTF. In DNA, the CDR3 is TGTGCCAGCAGCCCTAAAGGTTGGGGGGTCGGCGGCTACACCTTC.

The chain carries TRBV2 and TRBJ2-1; 10 nucleotides line up with TRBD2. Germline V gene sequence: CDR1 SNHLY, CDR2 FYNNEI. The CDR3 has 15 residues. V dropped 2 bases and J dropped 8; count of bases not matched to a gene: 6. The CDR3 protein is CASSEWTSGGDEQFF. DNA of the CDR3: TGTGCCAGCAGTGAATGGACTAGCGGAGGCGATGAGCAGTTCTTC.

The V call is TRBV2, the J call TRBJ1-4; D is ambiguous. The V end was cut by 7 bases, the J end by 5 bases, with 14 bases between. The CDR3 runs to 14 residues. Per the germline V gene, CDR1 is SNHLY and CDR2 is FYNNEI. The CDR3, as DNA: TGTGCCAGCATCGTAGGTTCGGAGAATGAAAAACTGTTTTTT. It encodes CASIVGSENEKLFF.

The V gene is TRBV7-8, the J gene TRBJ1-1; 9 bases map to TRBD1. Germline loops: CDR1 SGHVS, CDR2 FQNEAQ. This CDR3 spans 14 amino acids. The V gene end was trimmed by 1 base and the J gene end by 3 bases; junction bases not matched to a gene: 0. Here the CDR3 reads CASSLGTGDTEAFF. CDR3 bases: TGTGCCAGCAGCTTAGGGACAGGGGACACTGAAGCTTTCTTT.